This paragraph reports one TCR beta chain. Its antigen remains undetermined. No base-level quality is on record; no much larger clone is a single base apart. The entry originates in a study of T cell repertoires in cytomegalovirus infection (dated by TCRdb to the late 2010s). Looking at the study overall: Alongside well-studied HLA-B-restricted epitopes, the peptide stimulations were aimed at recently identified HLA-C-restricted CMV epitopes, whose presentation resists viral immunomodulation. Because public TCR beta signatures pointed to carriage of CMV infection together with the matching HLA type, the HLA type of each donor mattered for the analysis. Results the study describes overall, beyond this receptor: In both this cohort and an independent cohort of 300 to 450 donors, the cumulative frequency of public TCR beta family members distinguished carriers of CMV infection plus the relevant HLA type. The ex vivo response was dominated by HLA-C-restricted CMV-specific TCR beta clonotypes, and the single most frequent clonotype in two of eight donors was supplied by these HLA-C-restricted clonotypes.

The CDR3, cysteine through phenylalanine, is 15 amino acids long. Only CDR3 DNA remains: 45 bases, in frame from the first base. Via the germline V gene, CDR1 is MNHEY and CDR2 SVGAGI. Here V drops 2 bases and J drops 9 bases, and the junction holds 5 bases not matched to any gene. The sample's treatment or condition, from its label and the paper: in vitro stimulation with specific CMV peptide epitopes to enrich CMV-specific T cells. For sequencing, an Illumina HiSeq 1500 was employed. Through fastp at Q25 and MiXCR, TCRdb rebuilt clones from the public reads, retaining in-frame beta chains. Every CDR3 protein is listed once, alongside the most common genes and DNA of its rows. A total of 75,000 to 95,000 distinct CDR3 sequences appear in this sample, approximately 45% of them only once. The ten biggest clones cover more than 85% of the sample.

In this chain, TRBV6-5 is recombined with TRBJ2-1; a stretch of 12 junction bases matches TRBD2. The TCR sequence derives from a human donor in good health (CMV status not recorded). Some clones in this sample may be carry-over from other donors' samples. The source was CD8+ T cells from cultured PBMCs, collected from culture after CMV antigen stimulation. The CDR3 protein: CASSYTSGGRPEQFF. The sequence in DNA is TGTGCCAGCAGTTACACTAGCGGGGGGAGACCTGAGCAGTTCTTC.